This TCR beta chain came from a study of tumor and adjacent non-tumor tissue in lung cancer. On the study more broadly: Around 4.5 million productive TCRbeta reads were obtained per sample on average.

In germline, CDR1 is MGHRA, CDR2 YSYEKL. This CDR3 comprises 16 residues. TCRbeta libraries were built with three rounds of nested PCR, modified from ARM-PCR. TCRdb ran MiXCR on the multiplex PCR reads and lists one entry per CDR3 protein. The data hold 120,000 or so distinct CDR3 sequences, with about 66% observed a single time. Concerning this clonotype: Its antigen is not known. At one end, the junction sequence differs from germline, possibly due to a read error.

RNA was extracted from bulk tissue without any cell sorting. Chemotherapy-naive patients with new lung cancer underwent thoracic surgery in China, August–November 2014. Study-wide points: Compared with tumor, normal lung showed significantly lower TCR diversity. Tumor TCR diversity, when higher, was linked to shorter survival.

This chain connects TRBV4-1 to TRBJ2-7, with 8 bases matching TRBD2. The material sequenced was lung tumor tissue. This sequence was found in a man aged 30 to 45 with non-small cell lung cancer. This CDR3 is CASSQDETGGPYEQYF. The CDR3 DNA reads as TGCGCCAGTAGCCAAGATGAGACGGGAGGGCCCTACGAGCAGTACTTC.